What follows are 15 T cell receptor beta chains derived from one specimen sequenced in a study of CXCR3-negative and CXCR3-positive naive CD8 T cells. Researchers prepared the TRB cDNA libraries using 5' RACE with UMI labels. For each CDR3 protein, TCRdb gives one entry from its re-call of the 5' RACE reads, without DNA. This listing includes over 20,000 distinct CDR3 sequences. Sequencing was done on a sample of memory CD8+ T cells from blood. The receptor set was obtained from a human donor in good health. Some clones in this sample may be carry-over from other donors' samples.

This chain links TRBV7-9 with TRBJ1-1; TCRdb's D gene call, TRBD1, goes unchecked for lack of DNA. The length of the CDR3 is 15 residues. Germline CDR1 is SEHNR and CDR2 is FQNEAQ (reference sequence). Here the CDR3 reads CASSSLQGPNTEAFF.

CDR3 protein: CASSQPDREDHGYTF. The rearrangement links TRBV4-2 to TRBJ1-2; TCRdb's D gene call, TRBD1, goes unchecked for lack of DNA. The CDR3 consists of 15 residues. Per the germline V gene, CDR1 is LGHNA and CDR2 is YNFKEQ.

The rearrangement links TRBV20-1 to TRBJ1-3; the D gene TCRdb calls, TRBD1, cannot be checked with no DNA. CDR3 length: 15 amino acids. Germline values: CDR1 DFQATT, CDR2 SNEGSKA (reference sequence). CDR3 loop: CSARVPRVEGNTIYF.

The genes are TRBV14 and TRBJ2-3. The CDR3 sequence is 15 residues long. CDR1 is SGHDN and CDR2 is FVKESK in the germline V gene. The CDR3 loop reads CASSQDGGFGDTQYF.

This clonotype is large by frequency. V gene TRBV4-2 combines with J gene TRBJ1-5. CDR3 size: 15 residues. Per germline, CDR1 LGHNA and CDR2 YNFKEQ. Here the CDR3 reads CASSQEHEAYQPQHF.

The J gene is TRBJ2-7, the V gene TRBV12-3 or TRBV12-4; lacking DNA, the TRBD1 call made by TCRdb goes unchecked. The CDR3 extends over 14 amino acids. CDR3 residues: CASSLTGGGYEQYF.

V gene TRBV20-1 combines with J gene TRBJ1-1. This CDR3 is 13 amino acids long. Germline-derived CDR1 and CDR2 are DFQATT and SNEGSKA (reference sequence). CDR3 residues: CSAKRIGDTEAFF.

The chain couples TRBV7-2 to TRBJ2-7; the D call of TRBD1 rests on TCRdb alone, since no DNA is present to check it. CDR1 and CDR2 (germline): SGHTA, FQGNSA. The CDR3 loop spans 13 amino acids. The CDR3 sequence: CASSSGIGYEQYF.

The chain links TRBV28 to TRBJ2-2. CDR3 length equals 14 residues. Germline V lookup: CDR1 MDHEN, CDR2 SYDVKM. The CDR3 spells CASSLYTTTGELFF.

The V and J genes are TRBV6-2 or TRBV6-3 and TRBJ2-2; TCRdb picks TRBD1, but there is no DNA to check that call. CDR3 length: 17 amino acids. Per the germline V gene, CDR1 is MNHEY and CDR2 is SVGEGT. The CDR3 protein is CASSPLGGAANTGELFF.

The chain joins TRBV7-2 to TRBJ2-7; TCRdb picks TRBD1, but there is no DNA to check that call. Germline V lookup: CDR1 SGHTA, CDR2 FQGNSA. The CDR3 sequence is 14 residues long. The CDR3 reads CASSRGTGLGEQYF.

CDR3 in amino acids: CASSDRGQKADTQYF. V usage is TRBV12-3 or TRBV12-4 and J usage is TRBJ2-3; TCRdb lists TRBD1, though no DNA is available to test this call. CDR3 length equals 15 residues.

The chain is built from TRBV16 and TRBJ2-1; TCRdb's assignment of TRBD2 cannot be checked, as there is no DNA. Germline-derived CDR1 and CDR2 are KGHSY and FQNENV. CDR3 size: 15 residues. CDR3 region: CASSPWTTSNGEQFF.

The chain recombines TRBV7-9 with TRBJ1-5. The CDR3 loop spans 12 amino acids. CDR1 is SEHNR and CDR2 is FQNEAQ in the germline V gene (reference sequence). CDR3 sequence reads: CASSWSDQPQHF.

This chain connects TRBV4-2 to TRBJ2-2. The CDR3 length is 15 residues. CDR1 and CDR2 from the germline V gene are LGHNA and YNFKEQ. CDR3: CASSQVVENTGELFF.